Included here is one T cell receptor (beta chain) sequence, with context. Its antigen is currently unknown. The protocol was immunoSEQ multiplex PCR, while the TCRdb copy is restricted to in-frame clones and leaves out a portion. The sample holds more than 80,000 clones; around nine tenths are singletons and the top ten take about 1.5%. The entry originates in a study of OX40 agonist ivuxolimab in advanced cancers. Study overall: Three patients showed partial responses: one hepatocellular carcinoma and two cutaneous melanoma cases. Points from the study as a whole: Among expanded peripheral T cells, antigen specificity went undetermined.

V dropped 5 bases and J dropped 8 bases, with 15 bases sitting between them. The CDR3 covers 14 residues. The V gene's germline CDR1 is MNHEY and CDR2 SMNVEV (reference sequence). The sample was CD4+ or CD8+ T cells sorted from blood, taken in a trial of the OX40 agonist ivuxolimab. The clonotype was recovered from an adult with an advanced solid tumor such as melanoma, head and neck, liver or kidney cancer. The chain joins TRBV27 to TRBJ2-2; a weak D match, TRBD1 (6 bases). This CDR3 reads CASSAGQFMGELFF. CDR3 nucleotide sequence: TGTGCCAGCAGTGCCGGACAGTTTATGGGGGAGCTGTTTTTT.